This T cell receptor (beta chain) was sequenced in a study of OX40 agonist ivuxolimab in advanced cancers. Study-level information: Ivuxolimab is an agonistic anti-OX40 (CD134) antibody, and patients were treated with it.

In germline, CDR1 is MNHEY, CDR2 SMNVEV (reference sequence). V lost 6 bases and J lost 2; bases outside the gene matches: 7. The CDR3 is 15 amino acids. Assay used: immunoSEQ multiplex PCR; TCRdb lists only in-frame clones, some missing. The table lists some 100,000 clones, approximately 94% of them singletons. This sequence originates from an adult with an advanced solid tumor such as melanoma, head and neck, liver or kidney cancer. The sequencing used CD4+ or CD8+ T cells sorted from blood, collected in a trial of the OX40 agonist ivuxolimab. This chain links TRBV27 with TRBJ2-1, with TRBD2 matching over 7 bases. CDR3 residues: CASSLSAGAYNEQFF. CDR3 in DNA: TGTGCCAGCAGCCTTTCTGCGGGGGCCTACAATGAGCAGTTCTTC.